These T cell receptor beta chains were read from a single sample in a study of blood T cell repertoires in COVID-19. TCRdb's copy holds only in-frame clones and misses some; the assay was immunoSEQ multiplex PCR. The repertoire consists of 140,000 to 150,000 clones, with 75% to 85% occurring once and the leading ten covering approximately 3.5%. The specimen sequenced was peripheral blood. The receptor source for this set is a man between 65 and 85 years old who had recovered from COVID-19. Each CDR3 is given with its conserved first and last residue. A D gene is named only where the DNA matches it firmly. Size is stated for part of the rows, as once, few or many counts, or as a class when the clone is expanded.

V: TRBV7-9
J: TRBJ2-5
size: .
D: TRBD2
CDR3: CASSLGLAGETQYF
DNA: TGTGCCAGCAGCCTAGGACTAGCGGGAGAGACCCAGTACTTC

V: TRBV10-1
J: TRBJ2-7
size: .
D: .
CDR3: CASSPGSSYEQYF
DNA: TGCGCCAGCAGCCCGGGGAGCTCCTACGAGCAGTACTTC

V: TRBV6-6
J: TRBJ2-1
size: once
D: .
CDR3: CASSAQGYNEQFF
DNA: TGTGCCAGCAGTGCCCAGGGGTACAATGAGCAGTTCTTC

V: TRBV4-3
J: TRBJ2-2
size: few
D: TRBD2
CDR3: CASSQELGGTTGELFF
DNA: TGCGCCAGCAGCCAAGAGTTGGGGGGGACCACCGGGGAGCTGTTTTTT

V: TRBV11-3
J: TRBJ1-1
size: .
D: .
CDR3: CASSLDSTEAFF
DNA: TGTGCCAGCAGCTTAGACAGCACTGAAGCTTTCTTT

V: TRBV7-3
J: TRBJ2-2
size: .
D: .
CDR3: CASSPTRRGLPGELFF
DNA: TGTGCCAGCAGCCCAACAAGGCGGGGACTTCCCGGGGAGCTGTTTTTT

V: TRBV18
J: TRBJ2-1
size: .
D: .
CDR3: CASSPLGTVPGDEQFF
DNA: TGTGCCAGCTCACCCCTAGGTACAGTACCCGGGGATGAGCAGTTCTTC

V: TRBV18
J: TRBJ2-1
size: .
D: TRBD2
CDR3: CASSPIRQGTSGGSVNEQFF
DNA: TGTGCCAGCTCACCAATCCGACAGGGGACTAGCGGGGGCTCCGTCAATGAGCAGTTCTTC

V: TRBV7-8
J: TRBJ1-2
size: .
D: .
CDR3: CASRAAYREANYGYTF
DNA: TGTGCCAGCAGGGCGGCGTACAGGGAAGCTAACTATGGCTACACCTTC

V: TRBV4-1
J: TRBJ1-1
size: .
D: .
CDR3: CASSQGSTEAFF
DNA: TGCGCCAGCAGCCAAGGGAGCACTGAAGCTTTCTTT

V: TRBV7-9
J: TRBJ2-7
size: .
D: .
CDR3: CASSSRAYEQYF
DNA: TGTGCCAGCAGCTCCAGGGCCTACGAGCAGTACTTC

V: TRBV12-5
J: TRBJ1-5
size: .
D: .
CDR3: CASGQHSRNQPQHF
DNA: TGTGCTAGTGGCCAACACAGTCGCAATCAGCCCCAGCATTTT

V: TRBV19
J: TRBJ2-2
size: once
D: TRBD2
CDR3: CASRGLAGKPGLNTGELFF
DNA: TGTGCCAGTAGGGGACTAGCGGGGAAGCCCGGCCTGAACACCGGGGAGCTGTTTTTT

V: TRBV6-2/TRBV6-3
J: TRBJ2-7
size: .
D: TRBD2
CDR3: CASSYLRTSGSNEQYF
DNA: TGTGCCAGCAGTTACTTGAGGACTAGCGGGTCCAACGAGCAGTACTTC

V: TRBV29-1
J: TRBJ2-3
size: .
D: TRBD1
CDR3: CSVINLDRGRGDTQYF
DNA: TGCAGCGTCATAAACTTGGACAGGGGGCGAGGAGATACGCAGTATTTT

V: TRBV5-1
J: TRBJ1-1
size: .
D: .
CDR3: CASSRTGQVDTEAFF
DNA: TGCGCCAGCAGCCGCACAGGGCAGGTGGACACTGAAGCTTTCTTT

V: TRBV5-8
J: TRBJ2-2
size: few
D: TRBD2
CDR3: CASSLSPSGRVGELFF
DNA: TGTGCCAGCAGCTTGTCCCCTAGCGGGAGAGTCGGGGAGCTGTTTTTT

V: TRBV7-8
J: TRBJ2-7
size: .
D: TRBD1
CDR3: CASSSAHGTGPKEITSF
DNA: TGTGCCAGCAGCTCAGCCCATGGGACAGGCCCCAAGGAGATTACGTCCTTC